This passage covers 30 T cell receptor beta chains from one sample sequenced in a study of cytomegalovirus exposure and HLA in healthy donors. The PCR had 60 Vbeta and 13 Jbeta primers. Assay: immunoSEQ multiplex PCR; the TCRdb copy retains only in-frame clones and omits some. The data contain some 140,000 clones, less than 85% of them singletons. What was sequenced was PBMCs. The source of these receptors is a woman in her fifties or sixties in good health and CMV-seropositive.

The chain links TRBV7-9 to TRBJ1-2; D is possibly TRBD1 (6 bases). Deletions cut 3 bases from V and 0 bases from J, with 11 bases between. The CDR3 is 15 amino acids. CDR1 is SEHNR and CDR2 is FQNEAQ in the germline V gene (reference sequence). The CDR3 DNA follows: TGTGCCAGCAGCTTCCTACAGGGAGCTAACTATGGCTACACCTTC. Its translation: CASSFLQGANYGYTF.

CDR3 loop: CASSRGTSGLDTQYF. The CDR3 nucleotides are TGTGCCAGCAGCCGGGGGACTAGCGGATTAGATACGCAGTATTTT. The V gene is TRBV7-6, the J gene TRBJ2-3, with TRBD2 identical over 11 bases. Germline assignment: CDR1 SGHVS and CDR2 FNYEAQ. There are 15 residues in the CDR3. V gave up 5 bases and J gave up 5 bases; unmatched junction bases: 6.

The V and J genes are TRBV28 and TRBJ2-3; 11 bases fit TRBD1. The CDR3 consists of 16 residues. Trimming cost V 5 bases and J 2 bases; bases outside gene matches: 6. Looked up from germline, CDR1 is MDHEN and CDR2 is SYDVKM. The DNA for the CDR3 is TGTGCCAGCAGTCCTGGACAGGGGGCCCTCACAGATACGCAGTATTTT. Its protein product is CASSPGQGALTDTQYF.

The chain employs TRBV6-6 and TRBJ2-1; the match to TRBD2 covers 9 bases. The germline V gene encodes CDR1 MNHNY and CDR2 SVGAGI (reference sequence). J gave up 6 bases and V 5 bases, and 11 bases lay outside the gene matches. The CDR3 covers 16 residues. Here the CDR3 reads CASSQTSGSSGNEQFF. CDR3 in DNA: TGTGCCAGCAGTCAGACTAGCGGCTCGTCGGGCAATGAGCAGTTCTTC.

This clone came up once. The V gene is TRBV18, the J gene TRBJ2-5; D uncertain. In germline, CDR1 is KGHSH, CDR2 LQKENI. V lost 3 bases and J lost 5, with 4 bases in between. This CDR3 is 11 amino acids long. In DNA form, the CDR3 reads TGTGCCAGCTCACCGAGGGAGACCCAGTACTTC. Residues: CASSPRETQYF.

The CDR3 DNA reads TGTGCCAGCAGCCCGGGGATGAGCAGTGACAATGAGCAGTTCTTC. This gives the protein CASSPGMSSDNEQFF. This chain connects TRBV7-2 to TRBJ2-1; TRBD2 might be the D (5 bases). With 5 bases removed from V and 5 bases from J, the gap between germline ends came to 16 bases. This CDR3 comprises 15 residues. Per germline, CDR1 SGHTA and CDR2 FQGNSA.

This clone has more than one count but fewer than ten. The DNA for the CDR3 is TGTGCCAGCAGCCCGGCGGGGGATAACACCGGGGAGCTGTTTTTT. Residues: CASSPAGDNTGELFF. The chain employs TRBV4-2 and TRBJ2-2; 7 bases line up with TRBD2. The CDR3 is made up of 15 amino acids. After removal of 4 bases from V and 2 bases from J, the junction contained 4 bases not matched to a gene. Germline CDR1 reads LGHNA; CDR2 reads YNFKEQ.

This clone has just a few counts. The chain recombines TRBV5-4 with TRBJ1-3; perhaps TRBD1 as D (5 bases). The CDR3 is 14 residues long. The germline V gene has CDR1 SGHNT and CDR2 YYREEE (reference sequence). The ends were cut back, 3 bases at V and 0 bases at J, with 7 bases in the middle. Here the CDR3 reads CASSSDNSGNTIYF. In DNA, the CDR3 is TGTGCCAGCAGCTCGGACAACTCTGGAAACACCATATATTTT.

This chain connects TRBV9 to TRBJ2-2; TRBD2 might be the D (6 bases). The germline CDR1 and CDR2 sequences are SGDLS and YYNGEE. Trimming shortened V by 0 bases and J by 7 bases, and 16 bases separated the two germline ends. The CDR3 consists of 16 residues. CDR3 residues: CASSVVGAEEGGELFF. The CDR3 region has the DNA TGTGCCAGCAGCGTAGTCGGGGCCGAGGAGGGCGGGGAGCTGTTTTTT.

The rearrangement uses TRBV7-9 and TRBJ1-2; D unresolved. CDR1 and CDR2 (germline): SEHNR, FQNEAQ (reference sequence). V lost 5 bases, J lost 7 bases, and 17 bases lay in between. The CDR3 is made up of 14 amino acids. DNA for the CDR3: TGTGCCAGCAGCCCTACCCAAGGAGGGTTTGGCTACACCTTC. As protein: CASSPTQGGFGYTF.

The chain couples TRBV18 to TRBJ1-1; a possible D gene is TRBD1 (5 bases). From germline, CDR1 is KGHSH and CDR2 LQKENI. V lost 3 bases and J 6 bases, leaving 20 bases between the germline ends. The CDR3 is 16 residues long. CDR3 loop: CASSPSVQVEISEAFF. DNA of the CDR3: TGTGCCAGCTCACCGTCAGTACAGGTTGAGATCTCTGAAGCTTTCTTT.

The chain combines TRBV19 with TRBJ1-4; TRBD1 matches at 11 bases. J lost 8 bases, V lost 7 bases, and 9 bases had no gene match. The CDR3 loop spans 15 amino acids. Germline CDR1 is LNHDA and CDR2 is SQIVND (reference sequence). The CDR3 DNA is TGTGCCAGTAACACTGGACAGGGGGCGAGGGAAAAACTGTTTTTT. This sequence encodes CASNTGQGAREKLFF.

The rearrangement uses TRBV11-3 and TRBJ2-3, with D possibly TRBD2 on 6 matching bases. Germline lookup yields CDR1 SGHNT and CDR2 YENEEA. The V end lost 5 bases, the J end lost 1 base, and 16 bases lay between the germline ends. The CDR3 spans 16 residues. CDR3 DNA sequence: TGTGCCAGCAGCCGGGACTCCTATATAGGCACAGATACGCAGTATTTT. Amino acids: CASSRDSYIGTDTQYF.

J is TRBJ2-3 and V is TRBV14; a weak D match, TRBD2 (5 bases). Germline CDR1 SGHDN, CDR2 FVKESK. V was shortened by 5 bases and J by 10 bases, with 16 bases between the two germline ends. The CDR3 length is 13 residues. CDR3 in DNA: TGTGCCAGCAGCTTCGGAGGCGTGGAGGCGCAGTATTTT. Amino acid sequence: CASSFGGVEAQYF.

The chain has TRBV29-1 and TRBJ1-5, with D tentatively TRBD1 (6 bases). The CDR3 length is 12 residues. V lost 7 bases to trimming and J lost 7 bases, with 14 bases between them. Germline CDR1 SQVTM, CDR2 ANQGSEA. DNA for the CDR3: TGCAGCGCCTCGGACAGTCTACAGCCCCAGCATTTT. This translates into CSASDSLQPQHF.

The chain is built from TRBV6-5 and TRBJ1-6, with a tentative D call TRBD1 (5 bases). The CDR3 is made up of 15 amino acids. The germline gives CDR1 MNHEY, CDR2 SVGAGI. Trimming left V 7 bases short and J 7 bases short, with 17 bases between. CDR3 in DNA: TGTGCCAGCACCAACGCGGGGCGGGGAAATTCACCCCTCCACTTT. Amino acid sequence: CASTNAGRGNSPLHF.

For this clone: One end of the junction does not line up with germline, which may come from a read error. The CDR3 nucleotides are TGTGCCAGTAGTATTAGGTTTCCCGGGAAGCTGTTTTTT. This encodes CASSIRFPGKLFF. The V call is TRBV19, the J call TRBJ2-2; D may be TRBD2 (5 bases). Germline CDR1 and CDR2: LNHDA and SQIVND (reference sequence). This CDR3 comprises 13 residues.

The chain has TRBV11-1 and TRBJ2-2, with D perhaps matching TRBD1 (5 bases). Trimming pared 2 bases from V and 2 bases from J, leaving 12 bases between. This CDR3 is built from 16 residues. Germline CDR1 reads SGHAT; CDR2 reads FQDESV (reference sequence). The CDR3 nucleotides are TGTGCCAGCAGCTTATGGGCCCAGGGCAACACCGGGGAGCTGTTTTTT. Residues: CASSLWAQGNTGELFF.

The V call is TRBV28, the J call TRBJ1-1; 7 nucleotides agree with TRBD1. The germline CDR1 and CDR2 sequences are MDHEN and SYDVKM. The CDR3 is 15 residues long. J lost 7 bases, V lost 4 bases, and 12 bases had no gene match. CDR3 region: CASSSLTGSNREAFF. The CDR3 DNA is TGTGCCAGCAGTTCCCTGACAGGGTCGAACCGTGAAGCTTTCTTT.

CDR3 bases: TGTGCCAGCAGGCCGGGAGGACCTCTCCACGAGCAGTACTTC. It specifies CASRPGGPLHEQYF. The rearrangement joins TRBV7-3 to TRBJ2-7, with 7 bases aligning to TRBD2. V trimming: 6 bases; J trimming: 5 bases; junction bases outside the gene matches: 10. Germline loops: CDR1 SGHTA, CDR2 FQGTGA. The CDR3 consists of 14 residues.

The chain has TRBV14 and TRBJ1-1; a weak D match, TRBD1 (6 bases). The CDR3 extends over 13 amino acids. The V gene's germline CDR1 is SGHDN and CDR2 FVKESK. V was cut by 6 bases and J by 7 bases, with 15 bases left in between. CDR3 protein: CASRAGEYGEAFF. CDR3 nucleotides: TGTGCCAGCAGGGCAGGGGAGTACGGTGAAGCTTTCTTT.

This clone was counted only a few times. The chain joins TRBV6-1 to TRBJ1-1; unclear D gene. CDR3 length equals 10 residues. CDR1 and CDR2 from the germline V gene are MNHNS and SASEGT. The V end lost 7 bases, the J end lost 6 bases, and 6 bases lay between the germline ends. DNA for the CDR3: TGTGCCAGCAAGAGGTCTGAAGCTTTCTTT. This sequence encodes CASKRSEAFF.

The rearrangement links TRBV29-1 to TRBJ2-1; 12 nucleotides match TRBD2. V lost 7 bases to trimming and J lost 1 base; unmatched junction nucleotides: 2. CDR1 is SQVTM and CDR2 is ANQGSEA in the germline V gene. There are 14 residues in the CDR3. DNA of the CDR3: TGCAGCGCCGGACTAGCGGGGTCCTACAATGAGCAGTTCTTC. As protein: CSAGLAGSYNEQFF.

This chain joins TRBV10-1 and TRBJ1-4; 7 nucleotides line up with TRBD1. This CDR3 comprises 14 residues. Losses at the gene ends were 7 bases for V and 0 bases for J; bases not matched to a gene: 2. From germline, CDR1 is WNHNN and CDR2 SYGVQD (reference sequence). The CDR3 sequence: CASTGTATNEKLFF. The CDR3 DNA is TGCGCCAGCACCGGGACAGCAACTAATGAAAAACTGTTTTTT.

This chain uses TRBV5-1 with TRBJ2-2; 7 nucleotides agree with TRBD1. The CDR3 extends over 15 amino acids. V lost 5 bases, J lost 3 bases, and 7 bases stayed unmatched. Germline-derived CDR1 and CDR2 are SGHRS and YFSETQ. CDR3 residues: CASRRHDRDTGELFF. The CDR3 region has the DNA TGCGCCAGCAGGCGTCACGACAGGGACACCGGGGAGCTGTTTTTT.

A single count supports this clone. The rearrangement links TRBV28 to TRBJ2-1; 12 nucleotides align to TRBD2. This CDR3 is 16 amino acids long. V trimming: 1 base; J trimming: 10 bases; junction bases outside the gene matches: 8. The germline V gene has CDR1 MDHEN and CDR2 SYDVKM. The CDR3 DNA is TGTGCCAGCAGTTTATCACCTAGCGGGGGGGCTGGAGAGCAGTTCTTC. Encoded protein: CASSLSPSGGAGEQFF.

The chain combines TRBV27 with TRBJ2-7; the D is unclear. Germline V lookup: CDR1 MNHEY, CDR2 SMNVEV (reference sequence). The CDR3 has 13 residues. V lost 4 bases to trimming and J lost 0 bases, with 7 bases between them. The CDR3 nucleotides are TGTGCCAGCAGTTCCCTCAGCTCCTACGAGCAGTACTTC. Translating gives CASSSLSSYEQYF.

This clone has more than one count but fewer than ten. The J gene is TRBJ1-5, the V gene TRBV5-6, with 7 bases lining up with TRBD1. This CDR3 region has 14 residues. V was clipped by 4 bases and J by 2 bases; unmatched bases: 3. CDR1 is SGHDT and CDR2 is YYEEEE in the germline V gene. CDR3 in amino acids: CASSRGRGNQPQHF. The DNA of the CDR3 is TGTGCCAGCAGCAGGGGGCGAGGCAATCAGCCCCAGCATTTT.

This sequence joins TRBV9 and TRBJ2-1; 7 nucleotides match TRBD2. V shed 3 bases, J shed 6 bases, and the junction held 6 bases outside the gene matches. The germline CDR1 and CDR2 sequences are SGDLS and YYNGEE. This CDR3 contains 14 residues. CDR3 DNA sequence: TGTGCCAGCAGCGCCCCCCCGGGGGGCAATGAGCAGTTCTTC. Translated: CASSAPPGGNEQFF.

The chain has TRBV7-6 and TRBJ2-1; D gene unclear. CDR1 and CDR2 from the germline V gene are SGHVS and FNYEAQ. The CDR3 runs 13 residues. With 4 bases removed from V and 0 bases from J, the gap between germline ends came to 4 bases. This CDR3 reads CASSSLSYNEQFF. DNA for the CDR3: TGTGCCAGCAGCTCTCTCTCCTACAATGAGCAGTTCTTC.